These T cell receptor beta chains were read from a single sample in a study of blood T cells in healthy people across ages. One entry per CDR3 protein results from TCRdb running MiXCR on the 5' RACE reads. Here the sample spans around 940,000 distinct CDR3 sequences, roughly half being singletons. Sequencing was carried out using blood. The receptor source for this set is a woman aged 60-75 years in good health. CDR3s include the opening cysteine and the closing phenylalanine or tryptophan.

cdr3_length j_call v_call cdr3_aa
15 TRBJ2-5 TRBV10-1 CASSESGTGQETQYF
15 TRBJ2-7 TRBV7-8 CASSYMPLADLEQYF
15 TRBJ2-7 TRBV29-1 CSVDASGTVENEQYF
15 TRBJ1-5 TRBV7-3 CASSSRHRVRQPQHF
17 . TRBV4-1 CASSQEDRLAGANEQYF
15 TRBJ2-2 TRBV5-1 CASSLEGRGTGELFF
13 TRBJ2-2 TRBV7-2 CASSFRVDGELFF
14 TRBJ2-7 TRBV15 CATSVGRGYYEQYF
13 TRBJ1-1 TRBV5-1 CASSSTADTEAFF
13 TRBJ1-5 TRBV6-2/TRBV6-3 CASSYEGVRPQHF
16 TRBJ2-7 TRBV27 CASSTGLRDRTYEQYF
14 TRBJ2-1 TRBV6-2/TRBV6-3 CASSLNWGRNEQFF
15 TRBJ2-5 TRBV7-9 CASSLAAGSGLGQYF
14 TRBJ2-1 TRBV5-1 CAGRSSGDYNEQFF
12 TRBJ2-1 TRBV20-1 CSAGALVDEQFF
12 TRBJ1-2 TRBV30 CAWGLSLYGYTF
19 TRBJ2-7 TRBV9 CASSVVERTGYRSPYEQYF
22 TRBJ2-3 TRBV4-1 CASSQVTAHASGNPSRTDTQYF
14 TRBJ2-5 TRBV27 CASSPGQLKETQYF
19 TRBJ2-2 TRBV10-3 CAISGLGLAGDSNTGELFF
17 TRBJ2-7 TRBV11-2 CASSFLLGQGADYEQYF
14 TRBJ2-5 TRBV24-1 CATSEGTGVETQYF
15 TRBJ1-1 TRBV12-5 CASGLDDRGDTEAFF
16 TRBJ2-3 TRBV20-1 CSARDLGRTSTDTQYF
15 TRBJ1-2 TRBV7-2 CASLGQTQSNYGYTF
16 TRBJ1-6 TRBV7-2 CASSLIRSRRDSPLHF
15 TRBJ2-7 TRBV3-1 CASSQGRAISYEQYF
13 TRBJ2-1 TRBV11-1 CASTRDFYHEQFF
13 TRBJ1-6 TRBV4-1 CASSQWALSPPHF
15 TRBJ1-2 TRBV20-1 CSARPRRRTNYGYTF
14 TRBJ1-6 TRBV5-1 CASSVGGQGSPLHF
14 TRBJ2-4 TRBV6-2/TRBV6-3 CASNPGQVYTKQYF
14 . TRBV6-2/TRBV6-3 CASSYSGGGNIQYF
14 TRBJ1-2 TRBV3-1 CASSQGQGVFGCTF
13 TRBJ2-1 TRBV5-1 CASSHTGEGEQFF
15 TRBJ2-2 TRBV25-1 CASSVAGGGVEELFF
13 TRBJ1-5 TRBV6-6 CASRDSLNQPQHF
13 TRBJ2-7 TRBV7-3 CASSSRTGVEQYF
14 TRBJ1-2 TRBV5-5 CASSLRDSSYGYTF
14 TRBJ2-7 TRBV10-1 CASSRDRVPYEQYF
15 TRBJ1-5 TRBV12-3/TRBV12-4 CASSFEGTTNQPQHF
15 TRBJ2-7 TRBV27 CASKIRAEAHHEQYF
12 TRBJ2-5 TRBV6-2/TRBV6-3 CASSHAPKTQYF
14 TRBJ1-4 TRBV29-1 CSVLGDRSNEKLFF
13 TRBJ2-1 TRBV12-3/TRBV12-4 CASSLGGRIEQFF
14 TRBJ2-7 TRBV6-2/TRBV6-3 CASSYGRQTYEQYF
14 TRBJ1-5 TRBV7-4 CASSLGQGQQPQHF
15 TRBJ2-1 TRBV12-3/TRBV12-4 CASRRGAGVYNEQFF
14 TRBJ2-7 TRBV9 CASTRGTGPYEQYF
13 TRBJ2-7 TRBV20-1 CSAKGQVTYEQYF
15 TRBJ2-7 TRBV20-1 CSARSSGTGTYEQYF
15 TRBJ2-3 TRBV6-5 CASSLGQSMADTQYF
14 TRBJ2-7 TRBV5-1 CASSSSGTSWEQYF
16 TRBJ2-6 TRBV7-9 CASSLLQTSGANVLTF
14 TRBJ2-3 TRBV7-2 CASSPGYSTDTQYF